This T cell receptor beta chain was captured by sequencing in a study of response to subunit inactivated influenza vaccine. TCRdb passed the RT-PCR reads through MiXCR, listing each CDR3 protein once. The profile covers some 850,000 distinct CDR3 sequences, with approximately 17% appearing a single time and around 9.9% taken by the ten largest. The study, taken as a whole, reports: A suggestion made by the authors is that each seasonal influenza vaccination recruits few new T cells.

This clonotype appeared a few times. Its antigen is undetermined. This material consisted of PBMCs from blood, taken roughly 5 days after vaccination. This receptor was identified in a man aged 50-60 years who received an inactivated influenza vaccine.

CDR3 bases: TGTGCCAGCAGCCAAGATCTTGATTCACCCCTCCACTTT. Translating gives CASSQDLDSPLHF. The chain recombines TRBV3-1 with TRBJ1-6; D is undetermined. This CDR3 is built from 13 residues. The V gene's germline CDR1 is LGHDT and CDR2 YNNKEL (reference sequence). V was clipped by 0 bases and J by 8 bases, with 5 bases between them.